This T cell receptor (beta chain) originates from a study of cytomegalovirus exposure and HLA in healthy donors. The study, taken as a whole, reports: The HLA-A and HLA-B alleles of most subjects were reportedly predicted accurately from TCR beta sequences.

This clone has just a few counts. Its antigen is undetermined. The CDR3 spans 15 residues. V shed 5 bases, J shed 4 bases, and the junction held 5 bases outside the gene matches. Germline CDR1 reads MNHNY; CDR2 reads SVGAGI (reference sequence). In the PCR, 60 Vbeta and 13 Jbeta primers were used. Sequencing was performed with immunoSEQ multiplex PCR; in TCRdb, only in-frame clones are kept and a portion is missing. This table holds 200,000 to 250,000 clones, approximately 83% found once. Sequencing was carried out using PBMCs. The receptor comes from a boy aged 2 to 10 in good health and CMV-seronegative. The chain has TRBV6-6 and TRBJ2-5, with 12 bases matching TRBD1. The CDR3 coding sequence is TGTGCCAGCAGTCCGGGACAGGGGGCGGGAGAGACCCAGTACTTC. Its translation is CASSPGQGAGETQYF.